Listed here are 28 T cell receptor beta chains from one sample, sequenced in a study of blood T cells in healthy people across ages. Combining a sample-barcoded 5' primer with a J-beta primer mix, a second PCR ran for roughly 6 to 12 cycles. Each CDR3 protein gets one entry after TCRdb re-called the 5' RACE reads with MiXCR. The profile shows roughly 1,000,000 distinct CDR3 sequences, 20% to 25% of them singletons. This sample also belongs to another study, concerning T cells of mothers and their children.

The sample consisted of blood. The receptor source for this set is a girl aged 2 to 9 in good health.

Details on this clonotype: The missing conserved phenylalanine or tryptophan at the end of this CDR3 makes a read error likely. The chain combines TRBV4-2 with TRBJ1-1; possible D gene TRBD1, 6 bases. V lost 2 bases, J lost 2 bases, and 12 bases lay in between. Germline CDR1 and CDR2: LGHNA and YNFKEQ. This CDR3 contains 15 residues. The CDR3, as DNA: TGTGCCAGCAGCCAACCAGGGGCTGCTAACACTGAAGCTTTCCTT. This translates into CASSQPGAANTEAFL.

This clonotype was counted a few times. The chain joins TRBV28 to TRBJ2-7; D might be TRBD1 (5 bases). V was pared by 5 bases and J by 4 bases, with 18 bases between. The germline V gene has CDR1 MDHEN and CDR2 SYDVKM. This CDR3 comprises 15 residues. Here the CDR3 DNA reads TGTGCCAGCAGTCGGTGGGGCCGAGGATCTTACGAGCAGTACTTC. Encoded protein: CASSRWGRGSYEQYF.

The chain combines TRBV7-9 with TRBJ2-7; D ambiguous. In germline, CDR1 is SEHNR, CDR2 FQNEAQ (reference sequence). V was trimmed by 2 bases and J by 3 bases, leaving 14 bases between them. The CDR3 sequence is 15 residues long. This CDR3 is CASSLRGPGYYEQYF. Written as DNA, the CDR3 is TGTGCCAGCAGCTTAAGAGGTCCGGGCTACTACGAGCAGTACTTC.

The rearrangement links TRBV6-5 to TRBJ1-2; D is unclear. Germline CDR1 and CDR2: MNHEY and SVGAGI. V was cut by 0 bases and J by 8 bases, with 16 bases left in between. This CDR3 spans 15 amino acids. CDR3 region: CASSYSKEGLEGYTF. For the CDR3, the DNA is TGTGCCAGCAGTTACTCGAAGGAAGGGTTGGAGGGCTACACCTTC.

The chain employs TRBV28 and TRBJ2-1; D possibly corresponds to TRBD2 (7 bases). CDR3 length: 15 residues. Trimming took 11 bases from V and 6 from J, leaving 23 bases between them. Per the germline V gene, CDR1 is MDHEN and CDR2 is SYDVKM. The CDR3, as DNA: TGTGCCCACTATAACCGGGGCGGGGGCCTCAATGAGCAGTTCTTC. Its protein is CAHYNRGGGLNEQFF.

The chain carries TRBV6-1 and TRBJ1-5; D is uncertain. Per the germline V gene, CDR1 is MNHNS and CDR2 is SASEGT. There are 13 residues in the CDR3. V lost 0 bases and J lost 6, with 6 bases in between. CDR3 sequence: CASSEAYGQPQHF. DNA of the CDR3: TGTGCCAGCAGTGAAGCCTACGGTCAGCCCCAGCATTTT.

V is TRBV12-3 or TRBV12-4 and J is TRBJ2-7, with D maybe TRBD1 (5 bases). CDR3 length equals 12 residues. V dropped 6 bases and J dropped 6 bases, with 12 bases sitting between them. The CDR3 sequence is CASSPQGFEQYF. Here the CDR3 DNA reads TGTGCCAGCAGCCCCCAGGGATTCGAGCAGTACTTC.

This clonotype was counted between two and nine times. The chain employs TRBV4-3 and TRBJ2-4; 8 bases map to TRBD2. J gave up 3 bases and V 6 bases, and 7 bases lay outside the gene matches. CDR3 size: 15 residues. Per the germline V gene, CDR1 is LGHNA and CDR2 is YSLEER. CDR3 in DNA: TGCGCCAGCAGTCCGGGGGGGCTTGGCAAAAACATTCAGTACTTC. The encoded protein is CASSPGGLGKNIQYF.

Notes on this clonotype: The junction departs from the called germline gene at one end, perhaps through a read error. This chain uses TRBV29-1 with TRBJ1-2, with D maybe TRBD1 (6 bases). The V gene's germline CDR1 is SQVTM and CDR2 ANQGSEA. This CDR3 spans 12 amino acids. The CDR3 protein is CSVVRGAYDYTF. The CDR3 bases are TGCAGCGTTGTTAGGGGGGCCTATGACTACACCTTC.

The gene calls are TRBV9 and TRBJ2-5; 11 bases line up with TRBD2. The DNA matches TRBJ2-7 better at its end, which makes the J call doubtful. CDR3 size: 17 residues. From germline, CDR1 is SGDLS and CDR2 YYNGEE. The DNA of the CDR3 is TGTGCCAGCAGCGCCGCCCCGACTAGCGGGAACTCCTACGAGCAGTACTTC. This translates into CASSAAPTSGNSYEQYF.

Only a few counts were recorded for this clonotype. This sequence joins TRBV12-3 or TRBV12-4 and TRBJ2-4; 8 positions match TRBD2. Germline trimming cut 0 bases from V and 8 bases from J; bases unmatched to any gene: 3. The CDR3 is 14 amino acids. CDR3 DNA: TGTGCCAGCAGTTTAGCGGGACTAGGAGACATTCAGTACTTC. Amino acids: CASSLAGLGDIQYF.

The J gene is TRBJ1-1, the V gene TRBV20-1, with 7 positions matching TRBD1. The trim removed 5 bases at V and 6 bases at J, leaving 3 bases unmatched. The CDR3 contains 11 residues. The germline V gene has CDR1 DFQATT and CDR2 SNEGSKA (reference sequence). The CDR3 sequence is CSADRVSEAFF. The CDR3 DNA sequence: TGCAGTGCTGACAGGGTTTCTGAAGCTTTCTTT.

V is TRBV27 and J is TRBJ2-1; 7 nucleotides match TRBD1. The J call could be wrong; TRBJ2-7 is a better fit for the DNA end. Germline-derived CDR1 and CDR2 are MNHEY and SMNVEV (reference sequence). CDR3 length: 16 amino acids. The chain's CDR3 is CASSQVTGNILEVQYF. The CDR3 nucleotides are TGTGCCAGCAGCCAGGTGACAGGGAACATCCTGGAGGTGCAGTACTTC.

Only a few counts were recorded for this clonotype. The gene calls are TRBV5-6 and TRBJ2-5, with 8 bases fitting TRBD2. The CDR3 covers 17 residues. Germline assignment: CDR1 SGHDT and CDR2 YYEEEE. J lost 11 bases, V lost 4 bases, and 22 bases had no gene match. The CDR3 loop reads CASSASWSGSAPREQYF. The CDR3 coding sequence is TGTGCCAGCAGCGCCTCTTGGAGCGGGAGTGCGCCGAGAGAGCAGTACTTC.

The chain couples TRBV29-1 to TRBJ1-1, with D unclear. The V gene's germline CDR1 is SQVTM and CDR2 ANQGSEA. This CDR3 has 12 amino acids. V shed 4 bases and J shed 2 bases, with 8 bases lying between them. The DNA for the CDR3 is TGCAGCGTTGTAGTAAGCAACACTGAAGCTTTCTTT. It yields the protein CSVVVSNTEAFF.

This clonotype turned up a few times. The chain has TRBV28 and TRBJ2-5; D possibly corresponds to TRBD2 (6 bases). The J call may be faulty, since TRBJ2-7 better matches the DNA end. The CDR3 has 13 amino acids. Germline V gene lookup returns CDR1 MDHEN and CDR2 SYDVKM. As DNA, the CDR3 is TGTGCCGCGTCCGGGACTGACTCCTACGAGCAGTACTTC. Translation: CAASGTDSYEQYF.

V usage is TRBV6-5 and J usage is TRBJ2-5, with 7 bases lining up with TRBD1. This CDR3 is built from 13 residues. The germline V gene has CDR1 MNHEY and CDR2 SVGAGI. J lost 7 bases, V lost 6 bases, and 8 bases had no gene match. The CDR3 DNA is TGTGCCAGCAGCCCCGACAGGGAAGCGACCCAGTACTTC. Its translation: CASSPDREATQYF.

This clonotype was counted between two and nine times. The rearrangement links TRBV11-2 to TRBJ1-4; D remains unclear. This CDR3 is built from 12 residues. CDR1 is SGHAT and CDR2 is FQNNGV in the germline V gene. V was clipped by 4 bases and J by 7 bases, with 7 bases between them. CDR3 loop: CASSSLLEKLFF. As DNA, the CDR3 is TGTGCCAGCAGCTCCTTGCTTGAAAAACTGTTTTTT.

This rearrangement joins TRBV10-3 to TRBJ1-1, with D perhaps TRBD1 (6 bases). The CDR3 covers 15 residues. Trimming took 2 bases from V and 0 from J, leaving 10 bases between them. CDR1 and CDR2 (germline): ENHRY, SYGVKD. The CDR3 bases are TGTGCCATCAGTGAGCTGACAGGAATGAACACTGAAGCTTTCTTT. This codes for CAISELTGMNTEAFF.

The chain is built from TRBV29-1 and TRBJ2-1, with 7 bases lining up with TRBD2. V gave up 5 bases and J gave up 8 bases; unmatched junction bases: 6. CDR1 is SQVTM, CDR2 ANQGSEA, per germline. The CDR3 spans 12 residues. The CDR3 bases are TGCAGCGTTCGGGGGGAGGACGATGAGCAGTTCTTC. Translated: CSVRGEDDEQFF.

This clonotype was detected only a few times. V gene TRBV21-1 combines with J gene TRBJ2-7; the D segment call TRBD1 is taken from the table without a DNA check. TRBV21-1 is reported as a pseudogene. CDR3 length: 15 residues. CDR3 amino acids: CASRYRDRVFREQYF. The CDR3 nucleotides are TGTGCCAGCAGGTACCGGGACAGGGTGTTTCGCGAGCAGTACTTC.

J is TRBJ2-1 and V is TRBV9; D tentatively fits TRBD1 or TRBD2 (5 bases each). There are 14 residues in the CDR3. V was pared by 2 bases and J by 12 bases, with 18 bases between. Germline V gene data show CDR1 as SGDLS and CDR2 as YYNGEE. DNA of the CDR3: TGTGCCAGCAGCGTCCGGCAGAGGGGAGTTGTGCAGTTCTTC. Its protein product is CASSVRQRGVVQFF.

This clonotype was counted only a few times. The chain has TRBV7-9 and TRBJ2-5, with D maybe TRBD2 (6 bases). Germline CDR1 SEHNR, CDR2 FQNEAQ (reference sequence). V gave up 6 bases and J gave up 4 bases, with 12 bases separating them. This CDR3 has 13 amino acids. The chain's CDR3 is CASSAGSGETQYF. The CDR3 nucleotides read TGTGCCAGCAGTGCGGGTAGCGGAGAGACCCAGTACTTC. Filled out from reference TRBV7-9 and TRBJ2-5, the complete variable domain reads DTGVSQNPRHKITKRGQNVTFRCDPISEHNRLYWYRQTLGQGPEFLTYFQNEAQLEKSRLLSDRFSAERPKGSFSTLEIQRTEQGDSAMYLCASSAGSGETQYFGPGTRLLVL.

The chain links TRBV2 to TRBJ2-3; no definite D call. CDR3 size: 15 residues. Trimming took off 5 bases at V and 0 bases at J, with 12 bases between the two ends. CDR1 and CDR2 (germline): SNHLY, FYNNEI. The CDR3 DNA is TGTGCCAGCAGTACGCACTCGCTTAGCACAGATACGCAGTATTTT. Its protein is CASSTHSLSTDTQYF.

This clonotype was found a few times. The V call is TRBV11-1, the J call TRBJ1-1; perhaps TRBD1 as D (6 bases). The CDR3 contains 15 residues. The V and J ends lost 2 bases and 1 base respectively, with 11 bases between them. Germline values: CDR1 SGHAT, CDR2 FQDESV (reference sequence). CDR3 in amino acids: CASSLWGASNTEAFF. In DNA form, the CDR3 reads TGTGCCAGCAGCTTATGGGGGGCCTCGAACACTGAAGCTTTCTTT.

This clonotype appeared a few times. The chain employs TRBV7-3 and TRBJ2-3; D remains ambiguous. Between the trimmed V and J ends, which lost 2 bases and 4 bases, there was a span of 7 bases. The CDR3 sequence is 13 residues long. Germline CDR1 reads SGHTA; CDR2 reads FQGTGA. CDR3 sequence (DNA): TGTGCCAGCAGCTTATTGAAATCAGATACGCAGTATTTT. Translating it yields CASSLLKSDTQYF.

This clonotype has just a few counts. This chain connects TRBV29-1 to TRBJ2-7, with TRBD1 matching over 11 bases. J was trimmed by 5 bases and V by 1 base; bases with no gene match: 1. The CDR3 runs to 13 residues. CDR1 and CDR2 from the germline V gene are SQVTM and ANQGSEA. CDR3 sequence reads: CSVEGDRGNEQYF. CDR3 nucleotides: TGCAGCGTTGAAGGGGACAGGGGGAACGAGCAGTACTTC.

V is TRBV2 and J is TRBJ2-7; TRBD1 aligns across 9 bases. This CDR3 comprises 16 residues. Germline assignment: CDR1 SNHLY and CDR2 FYNNEI. J gave up 4 bases and V 7 bases, and 14 bases lay outside the gene matches. The CDR3 region has the DNA TGTGCCAGCATACTATCCCCGGACAGGGGCGTTTACGAGCAGTACTTC. It specifies CASILSPDRGVYEQYF.